The rows below give T cell receptor beta chains drawn from one sample of a study of blood T cell repertoires in COVID-19. Using immunoSEQ multiplex PCR, the repertoire was profiled, and TCRdb retains in-frame clones only, with some absent. Here the sample spans approximately 150,000 clones, over 75% being singletons. Sample: peripheral blood. The source of these receptors is a man in his sixties or seventies who had recovered from COVID-19. Both conserved end residues are part of each CDR3. The D gene is left open where the match is weak. Size is stated for part of the rows, as once, few or many counts, or as a class when the clone is expanded.

>.|TRBV12-3/TRBV12-4|12|.|TRBJ2-7
CASSNFGEKQYF
TGTGCCAGCAGTAACTTCGGGGAGAAGCAGTACTTC
>.|TRBV18|16|.|TRBJ2-6
CASSPPSSSGANVLTF
TGTGCCAGCTCACCACCGTCATCCTCTGGGGCCAACGTCCTGACTTTC
>TRBD2|TRBV10-1|18|.|TRBJ2-2
CASTPGTSDYLHTGELFF
TGCGCCAGCACCCCCGGGACTAGCGACTACTTACACACCGGGGAGCTGTTTTTT
>.|TRBV10-1|13|.|TRBJ2-1
CASSEAGADEQFF
TGCGCCAGCAGTGAGGCGGGGGCCGATGAGCAGTTCTTC
>.|TRBV3-1/TRBV3-2|14|.|TRBJ1-1
CASRGGGTITEAFF
TGTGCCAGCAGAGGGGGGGGGACGATCACTGAAGCTTTCTTT
>.|TRBV5-1|14|.|TRBJ2-2
CASSLNSHTGELFF
TGCGCCAGCAGCTTAAACAGTCACACCGGGGAGCTGTTTTTT
>TRBD1|TRBV2|13|once|TRBJ2-7
CASSRTGRSEQYF
TGTGCCAGCAGCCGGACAGGTAGATCCGAGCAGTACTTC
>TRBD2|TRBV20-1|11|.|TRBJ2-1
CSAILAIEQFF
TGCAGTGCTATACTAGCGATTGAGCAGTTCTTC
>.|TRBV21-1|18|.|TRBJ2-7
CASRPGVEGGLDSYEQYF
TGTGCCAGCAGGCCTGGAGTTGAGGGGGGACTAGACTCCTACGAGCAGTACTTC
>.|TRBV6-5|13|.|TRBJ2-3
CATAFRGTDTQYF
TGTGCCACGGCTTTCCGGGGGACAGATACGCAGTATTTT
>TRBD1|TRBV28|15|.|TRBJ1-2
CASSLNGQESYGYTF
TGTGCCAGCAGTTTGAACGGACAGGAGAGCTATGGCTACACCTTC
>.|TRBV5-6|14|.|TRBJ1-2
CASSLAGVNYGYTF
TGTGCCAGCAGCTTGGCAGGGGTGAACTATGGCTACACCTTC
>.|TRBV2|13|.|TRBJ1-4
CASSELGAEKLFF
TGTGCCAGCAGTGAACTGGGGGCTGAAAAACTGTTTTTT
>.|TRBV20-1|13|once|TRBJ2-5
CSASPQYLETQYF
TGCAGTGCTAGTCCTCAGTATCTGGAGACCCAGTACTTC
>.|TRBV27|14|.|TRBJ2-2
CASSWSLAAGELFF
TGTGCCAGCAGTTGGTCACTAGCAGCCGGGGAGCTGTTTTTT
>.|TRBV9|15|.|TRBJ1-4
CASSVGEGWLEKLFF
TGTGCCAGCAGCGTAGGGGAGGGATGGCTGGAAAAACTGTTTTTT
>TRBD2|TRBV7-9|19|.|TRBJ2-1
CASSPTGTSGPSSYNEQFF
TGTGCCAGCAGCCCAACCGGGACTAGCGGGCCGTCCTCCTACAATGAGCAGTTCTTC
>.|TRBV4-3|18|.|TRBJ2-6
CASSPDGGSGSGANVLTF
TGCGCCAGCAGCCCGGACGGGGGAAGCGGCTCTGGGGCCAACGTCCTGACTTTC
>.|TRBV20-1|14|.|TRBJ1-2
CSASDNQAHYGYTF
TGCAGTGCTAGTGACAACCAAGCGCACTATGGCTACACCTTC
>TRBD2|TRBV5-1|17|.|TRBJ2-1
CASSLLLAGGPSNEQFF
TGCGCCAGCAGCCTTCTACTAGCGGGAGGGCCCTCCAATGAGCAGTTCTTC
>TRBD1|TRBV24-1|16|few|TRBJ2-1
CATSDRTGGSYNEQFF
TGTGCCACCAGTGATCGTACAGGGGGTTCCTACAATGAGCAGTTCTTC
>.|TRBV19|13|.|TRBJ1-5
CASTGGGRQPQHF
TGTGCCAGTACGGGGGGGGGACGGCAGCCCCAGCATTTT
>.|TRBV19|12|few|TRBJ1-3
CASSQTGNTIYF
TGTGCCAGTAGCCAGACTGGAAACACCATATATTTT